These T cell receptor beta chains were read from a single sample in a study of regulatory T cells in long-lasting Graves disease. TCRdb reprocessed the multiplex PCR reads via MiXCR and lists one record per CDR3 protein. The data show roughly 560,000 distinct CDR3 sequences, around 12% seen once. These data also featured in a second study, about T cells in Graves' hyperthyroidism and ophthalmopathy.

The source was peripheral blood mononuclear cells (PBMCs), collected at new diagnosis, from a patient treated with antithyroid drugs. The receptors shown here come from a woman aged 30 to 39 with Graves disease. Each CDR3 is given without its conserved first and last residue. The size of a clone is reported for some rows only, either as once, few or many, or as a class for expanded clones.

CDR3 length: 22
V gene: TRBV4-3
clone size: NA
CDR3 protein: ASSQDITGGGQAGGPESYNEQF

CDR3 length: 12
V gene: TRBV30
clone size: many
CDR3 protein: AWSKPGVGTEAF

CDR3 length: 9
V gene: TRBV20-1
clone size: many
CDR3 protein: SAPLVYEQY

CDR3 length: 13
V gene: TRBV4-3
clone size: few
CDR3 protein: ASSQDHWTRETQY

CDR3 length: 12
V gene: TRBV5-6
clone size: few
CDR3 protein: ATMTGANTGELF

CDR3 length: 12
V gene: TRBV11-2
clone size: many
CDR3 protein: ASSRGNGQETQY

CDR3 length: 11
V gene: TRBV11-2
clone size: many
CDR3 protein: ASSPQAADTQY

CDR3 length: 14
V gene: TRBV28
clone size: many
CDR3 protein: ASSLEASGDQETQY

CDR3 length: 12
V gene: TRBV27
clone size: many
CDR3 protein: ASRNVGRGDTQY

CDR3 length: 12
V gene: TRBV5-1
clone size: NA
CDR3 protein: ASSLRGRGDEQF

CDR3 length: 15
V gene: TRBV6-1
clone size: NA
CDR3 protein: ASSPISGRENTGELF